Detailed here is one T cell receptor beta chain. CDR1 MNHEY and CDR2 SVGAGI come from the germline V gene. With 5 bases removed from V and 7 bases from J, the gap between germline ends came to 17 bases. This CDR3 contains 15 residues. This specimen belongs to a study of blood T cell repertoires in COVID-19. The protocol was immunoSEQ multiplex PCR, while the TCRdb copy is restricted to in-frame clones and leaves out a portion. The table has roughly 200,000 clones, 75% to 90% seen once; the top ten hold about 4%. V is TRBV6-5 and J is TRBJ2-2; D might be TRBD1 (6 bases). Source material: PBMCs or T cells enriched from blood (not recorded which). The sequence was obtained from a woman in her 30s who had been exposed to COVID-19. In DNA form, the CDR3 reads TGTGCCAGCAGTCCCGATGGGGGCAACGGCGGGGAGCTGTTTTTT. Translated, it gives CASSPDGGNGGELFF.